This T cell receptor beta chain was sequenced for a study of radiotherapy plus CTLA-4 blockade in lung cancer. Here immunoSEQ multiplex PCR was the method, and the copy in TCRdb shows in-frame clones only, minus some. The table records approximately 100,000 clones, about 84% of them present only once. This CDR3 is built from 17 residues. Sequencing used peripheral blood, obtained from a patient treated with radiotherapy plus ipilimumab. The TCR originated in a human donor with non-small cell lung cancer that progressed on radiotherapy plus ipilimumab. Some clones in this sample may be carry-over from other donors' samples. The chain joins TRBV21-1 to TRBJ2-7; no check of the table's D call, TRBD1, against the DNA was made. TRBV21-1 constitutes a pseudogene. The CDR3 loop is CASSKAPLGQGIHEQYF. In nucleotides, the CDR3 is TGTGCCAGCAGCAAAGCCCCTTTAGGACAGGGGATCCACGAGCAGTACTTC.